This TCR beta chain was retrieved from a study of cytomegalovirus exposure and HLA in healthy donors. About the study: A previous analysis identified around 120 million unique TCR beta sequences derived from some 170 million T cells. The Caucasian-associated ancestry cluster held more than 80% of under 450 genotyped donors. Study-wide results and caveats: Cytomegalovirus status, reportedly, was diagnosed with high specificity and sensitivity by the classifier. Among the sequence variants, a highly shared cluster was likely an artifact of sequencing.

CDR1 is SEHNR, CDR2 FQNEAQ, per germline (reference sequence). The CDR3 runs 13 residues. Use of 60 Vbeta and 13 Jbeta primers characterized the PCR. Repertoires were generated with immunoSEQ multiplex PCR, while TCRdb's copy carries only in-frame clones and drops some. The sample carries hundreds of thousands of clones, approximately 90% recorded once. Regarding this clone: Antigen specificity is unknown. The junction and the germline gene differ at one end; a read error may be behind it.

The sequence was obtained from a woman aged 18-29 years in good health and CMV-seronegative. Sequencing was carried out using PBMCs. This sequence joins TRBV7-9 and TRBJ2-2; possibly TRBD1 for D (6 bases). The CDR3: CSSSFTGSWELFF. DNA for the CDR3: TGTTCCAGCAGTTTCACAGGGAGTTGGGAGCTGTTTTTT. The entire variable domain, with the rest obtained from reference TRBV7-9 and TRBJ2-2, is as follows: DTGVSQNPRHKITKRGQNVTFRCDPISEHNRLYWYRQTLGQGPEFLTYFQNEAQLEKSRLLSDRFSAERPKGSFSTLEIQRTEQGDSAMYLCSSSFTGSWELFFGEGSRLTVL.